The 29 T cell receptor beta chains reported below all come from one sample, sequenced in a study of cytomegalovirus exposure and HLA in healthy donors. Researchers ran the PCR with 60 Vbeta and 13 Jbeta primers. The assay was immunoSEQ multiplex PCR, and TCRdb's table has in-frame clones only and misses some. The sample has almost 200,000 clones, approximately 85% seen once. The sample consisted of PBMCs. The receptors originated from a woman in her 50s in good health and CMV-seronegative.

This rearrangement joins TRBV7-7 to TRBJ2-1; perhaps TRBD2 as D (5 bases). Looked up from germline, CDR1 is SSHAT and CDR2 is FNYEAQ (reference sequence). The CDR3 spans 15 residues. With 5 bases removed from V and 4 bases from J, the gap between germline ends came to 15 bases. The CDR3 nucleotides read TGTGCCAGCAGCCTCAGTATCAGGACTTACAATGAGCAGTTCTTC. As protein: CASSLSIRTYNEQFF.

The count of this clone is one. V and J are TRBV5-6 and TRBJ1-2; unclear D gene. The germline CDR1 and CDR2 sequences are SGHDT and YYEEEE. Trimming shortened V by 3 bases and J by 6 bases, and 6 bases separated the two germline ends. This CDR3 contains 11 residues. The CDR3, as DNA: TGTGCCAGCAGCTCTTATCATGGCTACACCTTC. Protein: CASSSYHGYTF.

The V and J genes are TRBV6-5 and TRBJ1-2; D is uncertain. Germline CDR1 and CDR2: MNHEY and SVGAGI. The CDR3 spans 15 residues. Trimming left V 6 bases short and J 8 bases short, with 22 bases between. The CDR3 DNA is TGTGCCAGCAGGCCTGAGGGAGGTGGGCTGGGCGGCTACACCTTC. It is translated as CASRPEGGGLGGYTF.

The chain couples TRBV7-6 to TRBJ2-5; TRBD1 matches 10 bases. The J segment lost 4 bases and the V segment lost 4 bases, leaving 9 bases of the junction unmatched. The germline V gene encodes CDR1 SGHVS and CDR2 FNYEAQ. The CDR3 extends over 16 amino acids. The CDR3 region is CASSSNPGQGTETQYF. CDR3 in DNA: TGTGCCAGCAGCTCCAACCCGGGACAGGGGACAGAGACCCAGTACTTC.

As regards this clone: This sample includes further DNA sequences coding for the same CDR3. The V gene is TRBV2, the J gene TRBJ2-1; the D gene is possibly TRBD2 (5 bases). There are 16 residues in the CDR3. The V end lost 2 bases, the J end lost 0 bases, and 11 bases lay between the germline ends. Germline V lookup: CDR1 SNHLY, CDR2 FYNNEI. CDR3 DNA: TGTGCCAGCAGTGAACGGGTTGGAGGCTCCTACAATGAGCAGTTCTTC. This encodes CASSERVGGSYNEQFF.

This chain uses TRBV5-5 with TRBJ2-1; 7 nucleotides match TRBD1. The germline V gene encodes CDR1 SGHKS and CDR2 YYEKEE (reference sequence). The CDR3 has 15 residues. Trimming took 2 bases from V and 0 from J; bases not matched to a gene: 2. The CDR3 DNA reads as TGTGCCAGCAGCTTAGGACAGGCCTCCTACAATGAGCAGTTCTTC. Encoded protein: CASSLGQASYNEQFF.

Only a few counts were recorded for this clone. The V gene is TRBV19, the J gene TRBJ1-4, with D maybe TRBD1 (5 bases). Per germline, CDR1 LNHDA and CDR2 SQIVND (reference sequence). This CDR3 has 15 residues. Trimming shortened V by 5 bases and J by 3 bases, and 13 bases separated the two germline ends. DNA for the CDR3: TGTGCCAGTAGTTCCTCAGGGCCAGCTAATGAAAAACTGTTTTTT. This codes for CASSSSGPANEKLFF.

The rearrangement uses TRBV15 and TRBJ2-7, with 10 bases fitting TRBD2. Germline loops: CDR1 LNHNV, CDR2 YYDKDF (reference sequence). V lost 5 bases and J lost 3; bases outside the gene matches: 4. The CDR3 spans 14 residues. CDR3 region: CATSPGLADYEQYF. DNA of the CDR3: TGTGCCACCAGCCCTGGACTAGCGGACTACGAGCAGTACTTC.

This clone was seen a single time. The J gene is TRBJ1-1, the V gene TRBV18; D might be TRBD1 (6 bases). Germline values: CDR1 KGHSH, CDR2 LQKENI. V gave up 3 bases and J gave up 7 bases, with 15 bases separating them. The CDR3 is made up of 14 amino acids. The CDR3 DNA reads as TGTGCCAGCTCACCGACTACAGGGTCGGATGAAGCTTTCTTT. It translates to CASSPTTGSDEAFF.

This clone appeared once. The genes are TRBV4-2 and TRBJ1-1, with D possibly TRBD1 on 5 matching bases. Germline V gives CDR1 LGHNA, CDR2 YNFKEQ. This CDR3 is built from 15 residues. V was clipped by 0 bases and J by 1 base, with 9 bases between them. The DNA for the CDR3 is TGTGCCAGCAGCCAAGATGGGGCAGCGAACACTGAAGCTTTCTTT. It yields the protein CASSQDGAANTEAFF.

The chain links TRBV25-1 to TRBJ2-7, with TRBD2 as a possible D gene (7 bases). CDR1 and CDR2 (germline): MGHDK, SYGVNS. The CDR3 totals 13 residues. V was pared by 6 bases and J by 4 bases, with 13 bases between. In DNA, the CDR3 is TGTGCCAGCAGACACAGGGAGGGGTACGAGCAGTACTTC. Protein product: CASRHREGYEQYF.

The CDR3 DNA reads as TGTGCCATCCGGACAGGGAATGTAGAGACCCAGTACTTC. Its translation is CAIRTGNVETQYF. This chain connects TRBV5-4 to TRBJ2-5; 8 bases agree with TRBD1. From germline, CDR1 is SGHNT and CDR2 YYREEE (reference sequence). The ends lost 9 bases at V and 4 bases at J; junction bases unmatched: 8. This CDR3 has 13 residues.

The V and J genes are TRBV15 and TRBJ2-2; D is possibly TRBD2 (6 bases). Per the germline V gene, CDR1 is LNHNV and CDR2 is YYDKDF (reference sequence). V shed 4 bases and J shed 6 bases, with 18 bases lying between them. This CDR3 is built from 16 residues. CDR3 in amino acids: CATSIRDFQGSGELFF. The CDR3 DNA reads TGTGCCACCAGCATACGGGACTTCCAAGGCTCCGGGGAGCTGTTTTTT.

The chain links TRBV15 to TRBJ1-1; 11 bases match TRBD1. The CDR3 has 20 amino acids. The V gene's germline CDR1 is LNHNV and CDR2 YYDKDF (reference sequence). With V trimmed by 0 bases and J by 6 bases, 18 bases remained unmatched. The CDR3 bases are TGTGCCACCAGCAGAGATCCCAACCGCCGGGACAGGGGGGCGAGGGCTGAAGCTTTCTTT. The encoded protein is CATSRDPNRRDRGARAEAFF.

The chain recombines TRBV28 with TRBJ2-7, with a weak D call TRBD2 (6 bases). CDR1 MDHEN and CDR2 SYDVKM come from the germline V gene. The CDR3 loop spans 13 amino acids. V was cut by 1 base and J by 6 bases, with 10 bases left in between. DNA for the CDR3: TGTGCCAGCAGTTTATTTCAGGGAGGCGAGCAGTACTTC. Encoded protein: CASSLFQGGEQYF.

This rearrangement joins TRBV7-9 to TRBJ1-1; D is unresolved. The CDR3 runs to 14 residues. Looked up from germline, CDR1 is SEHNR and CDR2 is FQNEAQ (reference sequence). Trimming cost V 3 bases and J 4 bases, with 12 bases left between them. The CDR3 nucleotides read TGTGCCAGCAGCTTGGAGGTAGCGGGCACTGAAGCTTTCTTT. Its protein is CASSLEVAGTEAFF.

In its sample, this clone was seen once. The V gene is TRBV6-1, the J gene TRBJ2-2, with 8 bases identical to TRBD2. V shed 5 bases and J 6 bases; nucleotides not matched to a gene: 8. This CDR3 has 15 residues. Germline V gene data show CDR1 as MNHNS and CDR2 as SASEGT. The CDR3 DNA follows: TGTGCCAGCAGTTCCGGGACTAGAACCTCCGGGGAGCTGTTTTTT. It yields the protein CASSSGTRTSGELFF.

The rearrangement uses TRBV28 and TRBJ1-2, with TRBD1 matching over 9 bases. There are 17 residues in the CDR3. Germline values: CDR1 MDHEN, CDR2 SYDVKM. Germline trimming cut 6 bases from V and 8 bases from J; bases unmatched to any gene: 19. The CDR3 sequence is CASRPEARDRVVGGYTF. In DNA form, the CDR3 reads TGTGCCAGCAGGCCTGAAGCCCGGGACAGGGTAGTGGGAGGCTACACCTTC.

This chain links TRBV4-3 with TRBJ1-5; TRBD1 is a possible D gene (6 bases). Looked up from germline, CDR1 is LGHNA and CDR2 is YSLEER. The germline V and J ends were trimmed by 3 bases and 3 bases, with 9 bases remaining between them. The CDR3 sequence is 14 residues long. As DNA, the CDR3 is TGCGCCAGCAGCCACAGGACAGTCAATCAGCCCCAGCATTTT. This encodes CASSHRTVNQPQHF.

This clone came up once. The rearrangement joins TRBV2 to TRBJ2-5; TRBD1 agrees at 10 bases. The CDR3 consists of 14 residues. V was clipped by 8 bases and J by 4 bases; unmatched bases: 7. Germline-derived CDR1 and CDR2 are SNHLY and FYNNEI. The CDR3 here is CASRDRGFSETQYF. CDR3 bases: TGTGCCAGCCGGGACAGGGGCTTCTCAGAGACCCAGTACTTC.

V usage is TRBV2 and J usage is TRBJ2-1; 10 positions agree with TRBD2. The germline gives CDR1 SNHLY, CDR2 FYNNEI. This CDR3 is 16 amino acids long. With 5 bases clipped from V and 4 bases from J, the junction kept 8 bases outside the gene matches. CDR3 in amino acids: CASSLRTSGIYNEQFF. The CDR3 DNA reads TGTGCCAGCAGTCTTCGGACTAGCGGAATATACAATGAGCAGTTCTTC.

This clone came up a few times. The chain recombines TRBV27 with TRBJ2-5, with 8 positions matching TRBD2. Trimming took 2 bases from V and 1 from J; bases not matched to a gene: 6. CDR1 MNHEY and CDR2 SMNVEV come from the germline V gene (reference sequence). This CDR3 region has 16 residues. CDR3 DNA: TGTGCCAGCAGTTTAGGAGGCGGGGGGCTCCAAGAGACCCAGTACTTC. Protein: CASSLGGGGLQETQYF.

This clone came up a few times. The CDR3 here is CAISTGQGGYNEQFF. The CDR3 DNA reads TGTGCCATCAGTACCGGACAGGGAGGCTACAATGAGCAGTTCTTC. The rearrangement uses TRBV10-3 and TRBJ2-1; 8 positions match TRBD1. This CDR3 contains 15 residues. The V segment lost 5 bases and the J segment 3 bases; nucleotides outside the gene matches: 6. Germline V gene lookup returns CDR1 ENHRY and CDR2 SYGVKD.

This clone is a singleton in its sample. This chain joins TRBV28 and TRBJ1-5; 9 bases agree with TRBD1. Per germline, CDR1 MDHEN and CDR2 SYDVKM. There are 16 residues in the CDR3. Trimming took 3 bases from V and 6 from J; bases not matched to a gene: 9. The CDR3 loop reads CASSFWDRELGQPQHF. As DNA, the CDR3 is TGTGCCAGCAGTTTCTGGGACAGGGAATTAGGTCAGCCCCAGCATTTT.

V usage is TRBV19 and J usage is TRBJ1-3, with D unclear. The CDR3 sequence is 14 residues long. The V end was cut by 4 bases, the J end by 4 bases, with 11 bases between. Per germline, CDR1 LNHDA and CDR2 SQIVND (reference sequence). CDR3 nucleotides: TGTGCCAGTAGTACCCGCTCACAGGGAAACACCATATATTTT. This sequence encodes CASSTRSQGNTIYF. Drawing the rest from reference TRBV19 and TRBJ1-3, the complete variable domain is DGGITQSPKYLFRKEGQNVTLSCEQNLNHDAMYWYRQDPGQGLRLIYYSQIVNDFQKGDIAEGYSVSREKKESFPLTVTSAQKNPTAFYLCASSTRSQGNTIYFGEGSWLTVV.

The CDR3 DNA follows: TGTGCCAGTAATCTTACCCCAGGCACTAGCAATCAGCCCCAGCATTTT. This sequence encodes CASNLTPGTSNQPQHF. This rearrangement joins TRBV19 to TRBJ1-5; D unresolved. The V gene lost 7 bases and the J gene lost 0 bases, with 16 bases spanning the gap. In germline, CDR1 is LNHDA, CDR2 SQIVND (reference sequence). The CDR3 length is 16 residues. Using reference TRBV19 and TRBJ1-5 for the parts outside the CDR3, the full variable domain is DGGITQSPKYLFRKEGQNVTLSCEQNLNHDAMYWYRQDPGQGLRLIYYSQIVNDFQKGDIAEGYSVSREKKESFPLTVTSAQKNPTAFYLCASNLTPGTSNQPQHFGDGTRLSIL.

V and J are TRBV11-2 and TRBJ2-7; 10 nucleotides align to TRBD2. Germline values: CDR1 SGHAT, CDR2 FQNNGV. The V segment lost 0 bases and the J segment 0 bases; nucleotides outside the gene matches: 14. The length of the CDR3 is 20 residues. CDR3 sequence: CASSLEALAGAVLSSYEQYF. The CDR3 DNA reads as TGTGCCAGCAGCTTAGAGGCGCTAGCGGGAGCGGTTTTGAGCTCCTACGAGCAGTACTTC.

The V and J genes are TRBV16 and TRBJ1-6; 9 nucleotides match TRBD1. CDR3 length: 15 amino acids. The V gene end was trimmed by 3 bases and the J gene end by 7 bases; junction bases not matched to a gene: 4. The germline gives CDR1 KGHSY, CDR2 FQNENV. The DNA for the CDR3 is TGTGCCAGCAGCCAGTTTGGGACAGGGAATTCACCCCTCCACTTT. Amino acids: CASSQFGTGNSPLHF. The full variable domain, rest sourced from reference TRBV16 and TRBJ1-6, is GEEVAQTPKHLVRGEGQKAKLYCAPIKGHSYVFWYQQVLKNEFKFLISFQNENVFDETGMPKERFSAKCLPNSPCSLEIQATKLEDSAVYFCASSQFGTGNSPLHFGNGTRLTVT.

The rearrangement joins TRBV9 to TRBJ2-2, with 9 bases fitting TRBD2. V was clipped by 2 bases and J by 7 bases; unmatched bases: 6. CDR3 size: 15 residues. CDR1 is SGDLS and CDR2 is YYNGEE in the germline V gene. The CDR3 DNA reads TGTGCCAGCAGCGTCGGTAGCGGGAGAGACGGGGAGCTGTTTTTT. Its translation: CASSVGSGRDGELFF.